One sample yielded the 10 T cell receptor beta chains listed below, sequenced in a study of blood T cell repertoires in COVID-19. Libraries were prepared by immunoSEQ multiplex PCR; TCRdb keeps only in-frame clonotypes and omits some of them. The data contain 320,000 or so clones, roughly 85% of them seen just once; the ten biggest clones take up under 2%. Specimen: PBMCs or T cells enriched from blood (not recorded which). These TCRs come from a woman under 40 who had been exposed to COVID-19.

This rearrangement joins TRBV5-1 to TRBJ2-2; 7 positions match TRBD2. V lost 0 bases to trimming and J lost 6 bases; unmatched junction nucleotides: 11. This CDR3 comprises 17 residues. The germline gives CDR1 SGHRS, CDR2 YFSETQ. CDR3 region: CASSLAGPGLFSGELFF. In DNA, the CDR3 is TGCGCCAGCAGCTTGGCGGGGCCGGGACTATTCTCCGGGGAGCTGTTTTTT.

V and J are TRBV7-2 and TRBJ2-7, with 7 bases lining up with TRBD2. The germline V gene encodes CDR1 SGHTA and CDR2 FQGNSA. The CDR3 contains 15 residues. The J segment lost 3 bases and the V segment lost 2 bases, leaving 7 bases of the junction unmatched. The CDR3 spells CASSLSPSGLYEQYF. The CDR3 coding sequence is TGTGCCAGCAGCTTATCTCCTAGCGGCCTCTACGAGCAGTACTTC.

The chain uses TRBV6-1 and TRBJ1-4, with D tentatively TRBD1 (6 bases). Germline-derived CDR1 and CDR2 are MNHNS and SASEGT. There are 15 residues in the CDR3. Trimming shortened V by 3 bases and J by 9 bases, and 17 bases separated the two germline ends. The CDR3 is CASSDPGTPAKKLFF. CDR3 DNA sequence: TGTGCCAGCAGTGACCCCGGGACACCTGCTAAAAAACTGTTTTTT.

The chain combines TRBV7-2 with TRBJ2-3, with TRBD2 as a possible D gene (5 bases). V was pared by 6 bases and J by 2 bases, with 12 bases between. There are 14 residues in the CDR3. Germline values: CDR1 SGHTA, CDR2 FQGNSA. DNA for the CDR3: TGTGCCAGCAGTCGCGAGCGGACCACAGATACGCAGTATTTT. Residues: CASSRERTTDTQYF.

V gene TRBV11-3 combines with J gene TRBJ1-4; 7 positions match TRBD1. This CDR3 is built from 14 residues. Trimming cost V 3 bases and J 11 bases; bases outside gene matches: 9. Germline CDR1 is SGHNT and CDR2 is YENEEA. The CDR3 DNA sequence: TGTGCCAGCAGCTTGGTACTGACAGGGAATAAACTGTTTTTT. Amino acids: CASSLVLTGNKLFF.

The chain links TRBV13 to TRBJ2-2; 8 bases fit TRBD2. CDR3 length: 14 amino acids. Germline V gene sequence: CDR1 PRHDT, CDR2 FYEKMQ (reference sequence). The V and J ends lost 8 bases and 3 bases, in that order; junction bases with no gene match: 5. CDR3 loop: CASYEAGDTGELFF. The CDR3 DNA reads as TGTGCCAGCTACGAAGCGGGAGACACCGGGGAGCTGTTTTTT.

The rearrangement joins TRBV28 to TRBJ2-5; 7 bases line up with TRBD1. J gave up 2 bases and V 3 bases, and 3 bases lay outside the gene matches. The CDR3 runs 14 residues. Germline CDR1 and CDR2: MDHEN and SYDVKM. DNA of the CDR3: TGTGCCAGCAGTTTGGGACAGCAACAAGAGACCCAGTACTTC. Protein product: CASSLGQQQETQYF.

The chain has TRBV19 and TRBJ2-3, with TRBD2 identical over 8 bases. The CDR3 is 15 amino acids. The junction had 4 bases not matched to a gene; V was cut back by 3 bases and J by 2 bases. Germline CDR1 and CDR2: LNHDA and SQIVND (reference sequence). The CDR3 loop reads CASSIAGGFTDTQYF. The CDR3 DNA sequence: TGTGCCAGTAGTATCGCGGGGGGCTTCACAGATACGCAGTATTTT. Complete variable domain (other parts from reference TRBV19 and TRBJ2-3): DGGITQSPKYLFRKEGQNVTLSCEQNLNHDAMYWYRQDPGQGLRLIYYSQIVNDFQKGDIAEGYSVSREKKESFPLTVTSAQKNPTAFYLCASSIAGGFTDTQYFGPGTRLTVL.

The chain links TRBV30 to TRBJ2-3; TRBD1 might be the D (6 bases). Germline V gives CDR1 GTSNPN, CDR2 SVGIG (reference sequence). The CDR3 contains 12 residues. V lost 8 bases, J lost 0 bases, and 9 bases lay in between. CDR3 nucleotide sequence: TGTGCCCGAGGGACAAGCACAGATACGCAGTATTTT. It is translated as CARGTSTDTQYF.

The J gene is TRBJ1-1, the V gene TRBV4-1; 7 nucleotides line up with TRBD1. The ends lost 1 base at V and 4 bases at J; junction bases unmatched: 3. The CDR3 length is 14 residues. The germline V gene encodes CDR1 MGHRA and CDR2 YSYEKL. CDR3 sequence reads: CASSQVSGGTEAFF. As DNA, the CDR3 is TGCGCCAGCAGCCAAGTGTCAGGGGGCACTGAAGCTTTCTTT.